One T cell receptor beta chain is described in this entry. This clone was picked up one time. Its antigen is still unknown. No base qualities exist here, and no much larger clone lies one base off it. CD4+ T cells from unexposed donors were collected before the COVID-19 pandemic (2011-2018). After about 9 days of culture, CD4+ T cells were isolated with the EasySep CD4+ T cell isolation kit. Unexposed donor CD4+ T cells were tested for reactivity to SARS-CoV-2 S and N and four common cold coronavirus spike pools, as cell number allowed. PBMCs were cultured at around 2 million per well in IMDM supplemented with 5% human AB serum and approximately 9.8 IU/ml IL-2. Half of the culture medium was replaced with fresh IL-2-containing medium on days 3 and 7. Each peptide culture condition was generally run in triplicate replicate wells. The leukapheresis product for the unexposed donors was obtained through commercial purchase. PBMCs were isolated from leukapheresis product or whole blood by Ficoll-Paque PLUS gradient centrifugation. The PBMCs went either fresh into the expansion assay or into cryopreservation at -140 degrees C. The QIAamp Micro DNA Kit was used to extract genomic DNA from the CD4+ T cells.

Library method: the immunoSEQ multiplex PCR assay. The paper's data handling went like this. During preprocessing, nonproductive sequences were removed, along with CDR3s that did not begin with C, did not end with F or W, or were shorter than 7 amino acids. Antigen-specific clonotypes were called with the MANAFEST web app, based on expansion relative to reference and other culture wells. A clone counted as positive if significantly expanded in 2 of 3 replicate wells versus the reference culture at FDR below 0.05. Positive clones also required significant expansion versus all other tandem wells and an odds ratio above 5. CDR3 homology was quantified as pairwise Levenshtein distance, calculated with the stringdist R package after three terminal residues were trimmed from each end. In its TCRdb copy, this immuneACCESS table keeps in-frame sequences only and misses some clones. Where compared with another copy, unresolved V genes explain less than half of these, and the others have no known cause. V, J and clone size are those of that table, while D and trimming were read from the DNA. For this sample the table gives roughly 30,000 clones, of which just under 75% were detected only once. The ten biggest clones cover approximately 24% of the sample.

This entry is derived from a study of CD4 T cells in relation to SARS-CoV-2 and coronaviruses (dated by TCRdb to the early 2020s). A note on the overall study: In the ViraFEST assay, PBMCs were grown with antigen for around ten days, and TCR beta CDR3s were then sequenced to identify antigen-specific clonal expansions. An HIV-1 Nef peptide pool or a no-peptide culture served as the negative reference condition. HLA restriction was mapped for shared crossreactive spike epitopes using patient-derived lymphoblastoid cell lines. A different, Illumina-based TCR-beta assay was used to sequence expansion assays from other donors in the study. The Adaptive Biotechnologies TCR-sequencing kit was used for samples from a few pre-COVID donors and for the naive versus memory experiments, whereas the other data were Illumina-based. The study assessed, at the TCR clonotype level, memory CD4+ T cell crossreactivity between SARS-CoV-2 and common cold coronavirus spike proteins.

Results and caveats for the whole study, not just this receptor: Small numbers of patients and of tested TCRs limited the study. Compared with monoreactive clones, crossreactive clones had significantly weaker SARS-CoV-2-driven expansion, a result consistent with antigenic imprinting. Because the crossreactivity analysis focused on spike protein, crossreactivity against other viral proteins was not assessed. Pre-pandemic and post-infection samples were not both contributed by any donor, so tracing of the source of pre-existing responses was limited. Roughly 64% of donors had memory CD4+ clonotypes that crossrecognized SARS-CoV-2 and at least one common cold coronavirus spike.

Via the germline V gene, CDR1 is MDHEN and CDR2 SYDVKM. CDR3 length: 14 amino acids, cysteine to phenylalanine. The retained sequence is limited to the CDR3, 42 bases, with the frame set at the first base. V trim: 6 bases; J trim: 7 bases; unmatched bases: 4. The clonotype originates from a human donor in good health. Sequencing was done on a sample of CD4+ T cells from PBMCs, cultured in vitro. The receptor chain draws on TRBV28 and TRBJ1-6, with 9 middle bases fitting TRBD1. The CDR3 region reads CASSIGQGNSPLHF. The sequence in DNA is TGTGCCAGCAGCATCGGACAGGGGAATTCACCCCTCCACTTT.